The 23 T cell receptor beta chains presented below share a single source sample, sequenced in a study of blood T cells in healthy people across ages. Using a J-beta primer mix together with a sample-barcoded 5' primer, a second PCR was run for about 6 to 12 cycles. Each CDR3 protein is one row after TCRdb ran MiXCR on the 5' RACE reads. This table has approximately 800,000 distinct CDR3 sequences, 56% appearing once. The sample was blood. These receptors were taken from a man in his forties in good health.

J is TRBJ2-3 and V is TRBV4-1; D remains unclear. This CDR3 is 15 amino acids long. The germline V gene encodes CDR1 MGHRA and CDR2 YSYEKL. The germline V and J ends were trimmed by 1 base and 4 bases, with 12 bases remaining between them. For the CDR3, the DNA is TGCGCCAGCAGCCAAGTTCATCGGCCGGCAGATACGCAGTATTTT. Its translation is CASSQVHRPADTQYF.

This chain uses TRBV20-1 with TRBJ2-5; 7 bases map to TRBD2. Germline trimming cut 2 bases from V and 2 bases from J; bases unmatched to any gene: 8. The CDR3 spans 15 residues. Germline V CDR1 and CDR2: DFQATT, SNEGSKA (reference sequence). CDR3 amino acids: CSARRTGGRQETQYF. The CDR3, as DNA: TGCAGTGCTAGAAGGACGGGAGGAAGGCAAGAGACCCAGTACTTC.

The V gene is TRBV29-1, the J gene TRBJ2-1; TRBD2 matches 8 bases. This CDR3 has 17 residues. With 1 base clipped from V and 0 bases from J, the junction kept 8 bases outside the gene matches. In germline, CDR1 is SQVTM, CDR2 ANQGSEA. The CDR3 nucleotides are TGCAGCGTTGAAGGTCTAGCGGGCCTCTCCTCCTACAATGAGCAGTTCTTC. This encodes CSVEGLAGLSSYNEQFF.

This clonotype was picked up a small number of times. The chain combines TRBV7-2 with TRBJ2-1; D is unclear. This CDR3 has 13 amino acids. Trimming removed 1 base from V and 7 bases from J, with 8 bases in between. CDR1 SGHTA and CDR2 FQGNSA come from the germline V gene. The CDR3 reads CASSLDPNNEQFF. DNA of the CDR3: TGTGCCAGCAGCTTAGACCCGAATAATGAGCAGTTCTTC.

This clonotype has just a few counts. This chain uses TRBV12-5 with TRBJ2-7, with D possibly matching TRBD2 (6 bases). Germline V CDR1 and CDR2: LGHNT, FRNRAP. Trimming cost V 1 base and J 1 base, with 14 bases left between them. The CDR3 has 16 residues. The CDR3: CASGLAPAGRSYEQYF. The CDR3 coding sequence is TGTGCTAGTGGTTTGGCCCCCGCGGGGCGTTCCTACGAGCAGTACTTC. The full variable domain, rest sourced from reference TRBV12-5 and TRBJ2-7, is DARVTQTPRHKVTEMGQEVTMRCQPILGHNTVFWYRQTMMQGLELLAYFRNRAPLDDSGMPKDRFSAEMPDATLATLKIQPSEPRDSAVYFCASGLAPAGRSYEQYFGPGTRLTVT.

The J gene is TRBJ2-1, the V gene TRBV2, with D perhaps matching TRBD1 or TRBD2 (5 bases each). Per germline, CDR1 SNHLY and CDR2 FYNNEI. This CDR3 is 15 amino acids long. V was pared by 0 bases and J by 8 bases, with 14 bases between. CDR3 sequence (DNA): TGTGCCAGCAGTGAAGCTGGGACGTCCCTCGATGAGCAGTTCTTC. It is translated as CASSEAGTSLDEQFF.

This clonotype was counted at least ten times. Since a much larger clone is just one base distant, this may be a read error. CDR3 sequence reads: CAIRDTGLAGAEEQYF. In DNA form, the CDR3 reads TGTGCCATCAGAGATACGGGACTAGCGGGAGCGGAGGAGCAGTACTTC. The chain is built from TRBV10-3 and TRBJ2-5; 14 bases align to TRBD2. The V gene's germline CDR1 is ENHRY and CDR2 SYGVKD. The CDR3 is 16 amino acids. After removal of 6 bases from V and 11 bases from J, the junction contained 14 bases not matched to a gene.

The gene calls are TRBV29-1 and TRBJ1-4; D remains ambiguous. The CDR3 extends over 16 amino acids. Deletions cut 4 bases from V and 7 bases from J, with 22 bases between. Germline CDR1 SQVTM, CDR2 ANQGSEA. CDR3 residues: CSVVWYEVGDGEKLFF. The CDR3, as DNA: TGCAGCGTTGTATGGTACGAGGTCGGGGATGGTGAAAAACTGTTTTTT. Complete variable domain (other parts from reference TRBV29-1 and TRBJ1-4): SAVISQKPSRDICQRGTSLTIQCQVDSQVTMMFWYRQQPGQSLTLIATANQGSEATYESGFVIDKFPISRPNLTFSTLTVSNMSPEDSSIYLCSVVWYEVGDGEKLFFGSGTQLSVL.

The chain is built from TRBV29-1 and TRBJ2-1; D uncertain. Germline-derived CDR1 and CDR2 are SQVTM and ANQGSEA. CDR3 length equals 12 residues. The CDR3 region has the DNA TGCGCTCTGCGCAGCTCCTACAATGAGCAGTTCTTC. As protein: CALRSSYNEQFF.

This chain links TRBV30 with TRBJ1-5; 8 positions agree with TRBD1. Germline values: CDR1 GTSNPN, CDR2 SVGIG (reference sequence). V trimming: 2 bases; J trimming: 3 bases; junction bases outside the gene matches: 3. The CDR3 sequence is 14 residues long. CDR3 protein: CAWSNRGNNQPQHF. Written as DNA, the CDR3 is TGTGCCTGGAGTAACAGGGGGAACAATCAGCCCCAGCATTTT.

J is TRBJ1-5 and V is TRBV20-1, with TRBD1 as a possible D gene (6 bases). The germline V gene has CDR1 DFQATT and CDR2 SNEGSKA (reference sequence). Trimming took 5 bases from V and 5 from J, leaving 16 bases between them. This CDR3 region has 14 residues. The CDR3 reads CSAGPRGGDQPQHF. CDR3 sequence (DNA): TGCAGTGCTGGACCCAGGGGTGGTGATCAGCCCCAGCATTTT.

The chain joins TRBV20-1 to TRBJ2-3; 14 nucleotides agree with TRBD2. Per germline, CDR1 DFQATT and CDR2 SNEGSKA (reference sequence). There are 15 residues in the CDR3. The trim removed 3 bases at V and 5 bases at J, leaving 4 bases unmatched. CDR3 bases: TGCAGTGCTAGGGGGACTAGCGGGGGAAAAGATACGCAGTATTTT. Amino acids: CSARGTSGGKDTQYF.

The chain is built from TRBV28 and TRBJ2-4; D not certain. The CDR3 length is 14 residues. Germline V gene lookup returns CDR1 MDHEN and CDR2 SYDVKM. V lost 2 bases and J lost 15, with 20 bases in between. DNA for the CDR3: TGTGCCAGCAGTTTAATTAGGGCTACCTACGAGCGGTACTTC. Translated: CASSLIRATYERYF. Variable domain in full (rest from reference TRBV28 and TRBJ2-4): DVKVTQSSRYLVKRTGEKVFLECVQDMDHENMFWYRQDPGLGLRLIYFSYDVKMKEKGDIPEGYSVSREKKERFSLILESASTNQTSMYLCASSLIRATYERYFGAGTRLSVL.

This clonotype showed up just a few times. V usage is TRBV5-4 and J usage is TRBJ2-7, with a tentative D call TRBD1 (7 bases). From germline, CDR1 is SGHNT and CDR2 YYREEE (reference sequence). This CDR3 is 14 amino acids long. The germline V and J ends were trimmed by 0 bases and 4 bases, with 11 bases remaining between them. CDR3 DNA: TGTGCCAGCAGCTTGGTACAGGGGAGGTACGAGCAGTACTTC. Translating it yields CASSLVQGRYEQYF.

CDR3 in amino acids: CASSSGQGVAYEQYF. For the CDR3, the DNA is TGTGCCAGCAGCTCAGGACAGGGCGTGGCCTACGAGCAGTACTTC. V gene TRBV28 combines with J gene TRBJ2-7, with TRBD1 matching over 8 bases. Trimming took 6 bases from V and 2 from J; bases not matched to a gene: 9. Looked up from germline, CDR1 is MDHEN and CDR2 is SYDVKM. This CDR3 comprises 15 residues.

This clonotype has only a few counts. The genes are TRBV7-2 and TRBJ1-5; D gene ambiguous. CDR1 SGHTA and CDR2 FQGNSA come from the germline V gene. V lost 2 bases and J lost 3, with 2 bases in between. This CDR3 comprises 12 residues. CDR3 nucleotides: TGTGCCAGCAGCTTATTCAATCAGCCCCAGCATTTT. Encoded protein: CASSLFNQPQHF. The entire variable domain, with the rest obtained from reference TRBV7-2 and TRBJ1-5, is as follows: GAGVSQSPSNKVTEKGKDVELRCDPISGHTALYWYRQSLGQGLEFLIYFQGNSAPDKSGLPSDRFSAERTGGSVSTLTIQRTQQEDSAVYLCASSLFNQPQHFGDGTRLSIL.

This clonotype was seen a few times. The V gene is TRBV5-1, the J gene TRBJ2-5, with D perhaps matching TRBD2 (6 bases). The length of the CDR3 is 14 residues. Germline V lookup: CDR1 SGHRS, CDR2 YFSETQ. Between the trimmed V and J ends, which lost 0 bases and 6 bases, there was a span of 12 bases. The DNA for the CDR3 is TGCGCCAGCAGCTTGGATGGGGGGACGAAGACCCAGTACTTC. Translating gives CASSLDGGTKTQYF.

The chain employs TRBV4-1 and TRBJ2-1; TRBD2 aligns across 8 bases. Germline CDR1 reads MGHRA; CDR2 reads YSYEKL. CDR3 length equals 16 residues. V shed 1 base, J shed 10 bases, and the junction held 12 bases outside the gene matches. CDR3 nucleotides: TGCGCCAGCAGCCAAGGTTCGGCGGGAGGTTTAAAGGAGCAGTTCTTC. It yields the protein CASSQGSAGGLKEQFF.

The chain carries TRBV20-1 and TRBJ2-7, with 8 bases lining up with TRBD1. Trimming took 3 bases from V and 0 from J; bases not matched to a gene: 7. Germline CDR1 is DFQATT and CDR2 is SNEGSKA (reference sequence). The CDR3 sequence is 15 residues long. In DNA form, the CDR3 reads TGCAGTGCTAGTCGTCCAGGGGGCAGCTCCTACGAGCAGTACTTC. Encoded protein: CSASRPGGSSYEQYF.

This rearrangement joins TRBV6-5 to TRBJ2-5, with 10 bases lining up with TRBD2. This CDR3 is built from 17 residues. CDR1 is MNHEY and CDR2 is SVGAGI in the germline V gene. The trim removed 5 bases at V and 1 base at J, leaving 10 bases unmatched. The CDR3 reads CASSILRLAGLQETQYF. The CDR3 DNA reads as TGTGCCAGCAGTATACTCCGACTAGCGGGTCTCCAAGAGACCCAGTACTTC.

The genes are TRBV29-1 and TRBJ2-5; possibly TRBD1 for D (6 bases). V was pared by 4 bases and J by 5 bases, with 14 bases between. Germline loops: CDR1 SQVTM, CDR2 ANQGSEA. This CDR3 is built from 13 residues. CDR3 bases: TGCAGCGTTGGGAGGACAGCAGAGGAGACCCAGTACTTC. Translating gives CSVGRTAEETQYF.

The genes are TRBV5-1 and TRBJ2-3; 7 bases agree with TRBD2. This CDR3 is 14 amino acids long. Trimming removed 6 bases from V and 2 bases from J; junction bases left unmatched: 6. Per the germline V gene, CDR1 is SGHRS and CDR2 is YFSETQ. The CDR3 spells CASTSGTNTDTQYF. For the CDR3, the DNA is TGCGCCAGCACAAGCGGGACCAACACAGATACGCAGTATTTT.

The rearrangement links TRBV5-1 to TRBJ2-5; D may be TRBD1 (5 bases). Trimming took off 4 bases at V and 1 base at J, with 8 bases between the two ends. This CDR3 spans 13 amino acids. Per germline, CDR1 SGHRS and CDR2 YFSETQ. The CDR3 loop reads CASSRTLQETQYF. The CDR3 region has the DNA TGCGCCAGCAGCCGGACACTCCAAGAGACCCAGTACTTC.